A selection of T cell receptor beta chains follows, all from one sample in a study of T cell repertoires in cytomegalovirus infection. Each CDR3 protein gets one entry after TCRdb re-called the reads with MiXCR. The sample holds some 150,000 distinct CDR3 sequences; around 24% are singletons and the top ten take about a tenth. Sample: PBMCs. The receptors were sampled from a human donor in good health (CMV status not recorded). Some clones in this sample may be carry-over from other donors' samples. The CDR3 runs from the conserved cysteine through the conserved F or W. The order of the fields is D gene, V gene, J gene, clone size, CDR3 DNA, CDR3 protein. D genes are given only for firm matches. Clone size is given for some rows only: seen once, a few or many times, or a class if the clone is expanded.

>NA|TRBV7-3|TRBJ2-7|NA
TGTGCCAGCAGCTTCGGCGAGCAGTACTTC
CASSFGEQYF
>TRBD2|TRBV28|TRBJ2-6|NA
TGTGCCAGCAGTTGGGGGGGATACAGGTCTGGGGCCAACGTCCTGACTTTC
CASSWGGYRSGANVLTF
>TRBD2|TRBV20-1|TRBJ2-3|NA
TGCAGTGCGATCCCGACTAGCGGATTGGAGGATACGCAGTATTTT
CSAIPTSGLEDTQYF
>NA|TRBV11-3|TRBJ2-7|few
TGTGCCAGCAGCCCCAGAGAGGGGGACGAGCAGTACTTC
CASSPREGDEQYF
>NA|TRBV4-1|TRBJ1-5|once
TGCGCCAGCAGCCGCCCCTGGCCCCAGCATTTT
CASSRPWPQHF
>TRBD1|TRBV7-9|TRBJ2-7|NA
TGTGCCAGCAGCCTTTTGACAGGGGGCGGAGGCGAGCAGTACTTC
CASSLLTGGGGEQYF
>TRBD1|TRBV28|TRBJ1-2|few
TGTGCCAGCAGTTTCTCCGGGACAGCCGATAACTATGGCTACACCTTC
CASSFSGTADNYGYTF
>NA|TRBV18|TRBJ2-7|NA
TGTGCCAGCTCACCACGCCGGGACACCCCCTACGAGCAGTACTTC
CASSPRRDTPYEQYF
>NA|TRBV2|TRBJ2-2|NA
TGTGCCAGCAGGACGGACAGAAACACCGGGGAGCTGTTTTTT
CASRTDRNTGELFF
>TRBD2|TRBV6-5|TRBJ2-5|many
TGTGCCAGCAGTTACGTCCCGGGGGGGCTTGAGACCCAGTACTTC
CASSYVPGGLETQYF
>TRBD2|TRBV7-2|TRBJ2-5|many
TGTGCCAGCAGCTTTCCCGGGAGGGGCGTAGAGACCCAGTACTTC
CASSFPGRGVETQYF
>TRBD2|TRBV12-3/TRBV12-4|TRBJ2-5|NA
TGTGCCAGCAGTTTTAGCGGGGGTCGACAAGAGACCCAGTACTTC
CASSFSGGRQETQYF
>NA|TRBV7-6|TRBJ2-6|few
TGTGCCAGCAGCTCACTGTTACCTTCTGGGGCCAACGTCCTGACTTTC
CASSSLLPSGANVLTF
>TRBD1|TRBV28|TRBJ2-2|many
TGTGCCAGCAGCCCTGACAGGGGGCGTTTCACCGGGGAGCTGTTTTTT
CASSPDRGRFTGELFF
>NA|TRBV7-7|TRBJ1-5|few
TGTGCTAGCAGCTTAGGGGTCGGGGGTGGCAATCAGCCCCAGCATTTT
CASSLGVGGGNQPQHF
>NA|TRBV7-8|TRBJ2-3|many
TGTGCCAGCAGCTTAGAGGGCAGCACAGATACGCAGTATTTT
CASSLEGSTDTQYF
>NA|TRBV15|TRBJ2-1|few
TGTGCCACCAGCAGGGCAAGAAGCGGATCCTACAATGAGCAGTTCTTC
CATSRARSGSYNEQFF
>NA|TRBV6-1|TRBJ1-5|few
TGTGCCAGCAGGGAAACCGGGGCAGGAGCCCAGCATTTT
CASRETGAGAQHF
>NA|TRBV29-1|TRBJ1-1|NA
TGCAGCGTTGAACCCCAGGGAAGGAACACTGAAGCTTTCTTT
CSVEPQGRNTEAFF
>NA|TRBV11-2|TRBJ1-2|many
TGTGCCAGCAGCTCCCGGGGAAGCTATGGCTACACCTTC
CASSSRGSYGYTF
>NA|TRBV2|TRBJ2-3|NA
TGTGCCAGCAGTGGACCGGCAGGGAGCACAGATACGCAGTATTTT
CASSGPAGSTDTQYF
>NA|TRBV7-2|TRBJ2-5|NA
TGTGCCAGCAGCTTAGCTGTTAAAGAGACCCAGTACTTC
CASSLAVKETQYF
>NA|TRBV6-4|TRBJ1-1|NA
TGTGCCAGCAGTGACCGGCGGAACACTGAAGCTTTCTTT
CASSDRRNTEAFF
>NA|TRBV14|TRBJ1-1|NA
TGTGCCAGCAGCCGGGGGGGGAACACTGAAGCTTTCTTT
CASSRGGNTEAFF
>NA|TRBV10-2|TRBJ2-5|few
TGCGCCAGCAGTGAGCGAGTAGGGCAGCCCCGGGGGGAGACCCAGTACTTC
CASSERVGQPRGETQYF
>NA|TRBV28|TRBJ2-1|many
TGTGCCAGCAGTTTACCGGGGAATGAGCAGTTCTTC
CASSLPGNEQFF
>TRBD2|TRBV11-2|TRBJ2-5|NA
TGTGCCAGCAGCTTATCCTTGCGGGGGGGGCAAGAGACCCAGTACTTC
CASSLSLRGGQETQYF
>TRBD1|TRBV11-2|TRBJ2-1|NA
TGTGCCGGCAGCTCCCGGGACAGGGGGCAACGTGAGCAGTTCTTC
CAGSSRDRGQREQFF
>TRBD2|TRBV12-3/TRBV12-4|TRBJ2-3|NA
TGTGCCAGCAAAGCTAGCGGGAATGAAGCAGATACGCAGTATTTT
CASKASGNEADTQYF
>NA|TRBV2|TRBJ2-3|NA
TGTGCCAGCAGTGAACAGGAGATCTCCACAGATACGCAGTATTTT
CASSEQEISTDTQYF
>NA|TRBV7-9|TRBJ1-1|NA
TGTGCCAGCAGCCCCGGCGGGGGCGGCACTGAAGCTTTCTTT
CASSPGGGGTEAFF
>NA|TRBV7-2|TRBJ2-1|many
TGTGCCAGCAGCTTAACTCACAATGAGCAGTTCTTC
CASSLTHNEQFF
>NA|TRBV7-8|TRBJ2-7|medium-sized
TGTGCCAGCAGCCCAAGGGGCCCCATAACCTACGAGCAGTACTTC
CASSPRGPITYEQYF
>NA|TRBV7-2|TRBJ2-7|NA
TGTGCCAGCGGAAGAGTTGGAGAGGCCCCCTACGAGCAGTACTTC
CASGRVGEAPYEQYF
>NA|TRBV28|TRBJ2-1|few
TGTGCCAGCAGTTTCGCCGGGGGCCGTTTTAGTGAGCAGTTCTTC
CASSFAGGRFSEQFF
>NA|TRBV5-6|TRBJ2-7|NA
TGTGCCAGCTCGAAAGCCTACGAGCAGTACTTC
CASSKAYEQYF
>NA|TRBV19|TRBJ1-1|NA
TGTGCCAGTAGATCGGAGGCGAAGGCTTTCTTT
CASRSEAKAFF
>TRBD1|TRBV7-6|TRBJ2-3|NA
TGTGCCAGCAGCTATAGGACAGGGGAGGATACGCAGTATTTT
CASSYRTGEDTQYF
>NA|TRBV19|TRBJ1-3|NA
TGTGCCAGTAGTATATGGCTGGGAGGGGACTCTGGAAACACCATATATTTT
CASSIWLGGDSGNTIYF
>TRBD2|TRBV7-9|TRBJ2-1|few
TGTGCCAGCAGGGCACGGGGGGGCCGGGACAATGAGCAGTTCTTC
CASRARGGRDNEQFF
>NA|TRBV12-3/TRBV12-4|TRBJ2-5|many
TGTGCCAGCACCCGTGACAGCCAAGAGACCCAGTACTTC
CASTRDSQETQYF
>TRBD2|TRBV5-4|TRBJ2-1|few
TGTGCCAGCAGCTTGCCCCCCCACGGGGGGAATGAGCAGTTCTTC
CASSLPPHGGNEQFF